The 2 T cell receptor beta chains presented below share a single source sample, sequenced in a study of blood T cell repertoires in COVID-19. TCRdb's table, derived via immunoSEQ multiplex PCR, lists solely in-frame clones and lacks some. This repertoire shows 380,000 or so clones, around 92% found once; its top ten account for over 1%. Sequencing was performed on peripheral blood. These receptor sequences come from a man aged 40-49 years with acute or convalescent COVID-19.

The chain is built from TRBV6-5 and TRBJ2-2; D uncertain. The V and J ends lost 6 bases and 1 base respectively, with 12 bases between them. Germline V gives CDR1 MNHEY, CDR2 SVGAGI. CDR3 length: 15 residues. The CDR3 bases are TGTGCCAGCAGCCGAAGCGCCAGGAACACCGGGGAGCTGTTTTTT. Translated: CASSRSARNTGELFF.

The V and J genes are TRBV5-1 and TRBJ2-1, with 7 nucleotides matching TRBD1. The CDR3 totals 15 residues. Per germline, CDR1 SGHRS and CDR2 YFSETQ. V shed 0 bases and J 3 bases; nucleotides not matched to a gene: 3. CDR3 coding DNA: TGCGCCAGCAGCTTGGAACAGGGGTTCTACAATGAGCAGTTCTTC. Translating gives CASSLEQGFYNEQFF.